The 27 T cell receptor beta chains below all came from one sample that was sequenced in a study of OX40 agonist ivuxolimab in advanced cancers. Libraries were prepared by immunoSEQ multiplex PCR; TCRdb keeps only in-frame clonotypes and omits some of them. Among approximately 72,000 clones listed, roughly 84% were seen once. This specimen consisted of CD4+ or CD8+ T cells sorted from blood, obtained in a trial of the OX40 agonist ivuxolimab. The receptors were sampled from an adult with an advanced solid tumor such as melanoma, head and neck, liver or kidney cancer.

CDR3 coding DNA: TGTGCCAGCTCACGACTACAGGGTGATGGGCACGAGCAGTACTTC. Translated: CASSRLQGDGHEQYF. The chain is built from TRBV18 and TRBJ2-7, with D perhaps matching TRBD1 (6 bases). The CDR3 extends over 15 amino acids. The V end was cut by 4 bases, the J end by 5 bases, with 18 bases between. Looked up from germline, CDR1 is KGHSH and CDR2 is LQKENI.

V is TRBV5-1 and J is TRBJ2-3, with 14 nucleotides matching TRBD2. CDR3 length equals 17 residues. The J segment lost 4 bases and the V segment lost 2 bases, leaving 6 bases of the junction unmatched. Per the germline V gene, CDR1 is SGHRS and CDR2 is YFSETQ. CDR3 loop: CASSLSGLAGEADTQYF. For the CDR3, the DNA is TGCGCCAGCAGCTTATCGGGACTAGCGGGAGAGGCAGATACGCAGTATTTT.

The chain has TRBV7-6 and TRBJ2-7; D is ambiguous. CDR1 is SGHVS, CDR2 FNYEAQ, per germline. V was trimmed by 3 bases and J by 5 bases, leaving 14 bases between them. The CDR3 runs to 14 residues. As DNA, the CDR3 is TGTGCCAGCAGCTTTGGTAATCCCGCTAACGAGCAGTACTTC. Translation gives CASSFGNPANEQYF.

This chain joins TRBV6-1 and TRBJ2-1; D might be TRBD1 (5 bases). Trimming pared 2 bases from V and 2 bases from J, leaving 13 bases between. Germline loops: CDR1 MNHNS, CDR2 SASEGT. There are 16 residues in the CDR3. The CDR3 sequence is CASSESIGAAYNEQFF. The CDR3 coding sequence is TGTGCCAGCAGTGAAAGCATTGGGGCAGCCTACAATGAGCAGTTCTTC.

The gene calls are TRBV6-5 and TRBJ1-2; TRBD1 matches 9 bases. V lost 5 bases and J lost 8; bases outside the gene matches: 9. CDR1 and CDR2 from the germline V gene are MNHEY and SVGAGI. The CDR3 covers 14 residues. The CDR3: CASSPGTGPYGYTF. As DNA, the CDR3 is TGTGCCAGCAGTCCCGGGACAGGGCCTTACGGCTACACCTTC.

This chain connects TRBV18 to TRBJ1-5; TRBD1 might be the D (5 bases). The CDR3 sequence is 14 residues long. V was pared by 6 bases and J by 5 bases, with 14 bases between. CDR1 and CDR2 from the germline V gene are KGHSH and LQKENI. DNA for the CDR3: TGTGCCAGCTCTCCAACGGGCAGGGATCAGCCCCAGCATTTT. Translated, it gives CASSPTGRDQPQHF.

The chain carries TRBV12-5 and TRBJ2-2; no clear D. CDR3 length: 13 residues. V lost 6 bases and J lost 7, with 12 bases in between. The V gene's germline CDR1 is LGHNT and CDR2 FRNRAP. The CDR3 protein is CASGPPTGGELFF. The CDR3 DNA is TGTGCTAGTGGGCCACCGACGGGCGGGGAGCTGTTTTTT. The entire variable domain, with the rest obtained from reference TRBV12-5 and TRBJ2-2, is as follows: DARVTQTPRHKVTEMGQEVTMRCQPILGHNTVFWYRQTMMQGLELLAYFRNRAPLDDSGMPKDRFSAEMPDATLATLKIQPSEPRDSAVYFCASGPPTGGELFFGEGSRLTVL.

V gene TRBV30 combines with J gene TRBJ1-5; tentatively, D is TRBD1 (5 bases). The V gene's germline CDR1 is GTSNPN and CDR2 SVGIG (reference sequence). The CDR3 consists of 13 residues. V was cut by 4 bases and J by 7 bases, with 14 bases left in between. CDR3 in amino acids: CAWTAQGGQPQHF. CDR3 DNA: TGTGCCTGGACCGCCCAGGGAGGACAGCCCCAGCATTTT.

The rearrangement links TRBV5-1 to TRBJ2-7; weak D call: TRBD1 (6 bases). The germline V gene encodes CDR1 SGHRS and CDR2 YFSETQ. The CDR3 runs 15 residues. Trimming shortened V by 3 bases and J by 0 bases, and 13 bases separated the two germline ends. The DNA of the CDR3 is TGCGCCAGCAGCTACCGGGACACCGGCTCCTACGAGCAGTACTTC. Translation gives CASSYRDTGSYEQYF.

The chain combines TRBV5-1 with TRBJ2-7; D unclear. Trimming shortened V by 8 bases and J by 1 base, and 13 bases separated the two germline ends. This CDR3 comprises 13 residues. Germline-derived CDR1 and CDR2 are SGHRS and YFSETQ. The CDR3, as DNA: TGCGCCAGTAGGCCCTTCGCTTCCTACGAGCAGTACTTC. Encoded protein: CASRPFASYEQYF. The variable domain in full, with the rest retrieved from reference TRBV5-1 and TRBJ2-7, is KAGVTQTPRYLIKTRGQQVTLSCSPISGHRSVSWYQQTPGQGLQFLFEYFSETQRNKGNFPGRFSGRQFSNSRSEMNVSTLELGDSALYLCASRPFASYEQYFGPGTRLTVT.

The J gene is TRBJ2-1, the V gene TRBV6-6; 9 bases map to TRBD2. Germline V CDR1 and CDR2: MNHNY, SVGAGI (reference sequence). There are 15 residues in the CDR3. After removal of 0 bases from V and 8 bases from J, the junction contained 5 bases not matched to a gene. The CDR3 loop is CASSYSKLAGDEQFF. The CDR3 region has the DNA TGTGCCAGCAGTTACTCGAAATTAGCGGGAGATGAGCAGTTCTTC.

J is TRBJ1-5 and V is TRBV5-1; D is unclear. Trimming left V 0 bases short and J 5 bases short, with 12 bases between. Per germline, CDR1 SGHRS and CDR2 YFSETQ. CDR3 length equals 15 residues. The CDR3 sequence is CASSLEGMSHQPQHF. The CDR3 DNA sequence: TGCGCCAGCAGCTTGGAAGGGATGAGCCATCAGCCCCAGCATTTT.

This clone was seen only once. The chain carries TRBV10-2 and TRBJ1-1; 7 nucleotides agree with TRBD1. Germline CDR1 and CDR2: WSHSY and SAAADI. The CDR3 length is 14 residues. V shed 5 bases and J 1 base; nucleotides not matched to a gene: 4. CDR3 residues: CASSRQGENTEAFF. The CDR3 coding sequence is TGCGCCAGCAGTAGACAGGGCGAGAACACTGAAGCTTTCTTT.

This chain joins TRBV6-5 and TRBJ1-1; no definite D call. The V gene lost 8 bases and the J gene lost 0 bases, with 13 bases spanning the gap. Germline V lookup: CDR1 MNHEY, CDR2 SVGAGI. The length of the CDR3 is 14 residues. The CDR3 DNA sequence: TGTGCCAGCCATCGGACGGCAATGAACACTGAAGCTTTCTTT. Residues: CASHRTAMNTEAFF.

The chain uses TRBV27 and TRBJ2-1; TRBD2 agrees at 10 bases. Losses at the gene ends were 2 bases for V and 6 bases for J; bases not matched to a gene: 4. CDR3 length: 15 residues. Germline lookup yields CDR1 MNHEY and CDR2 SMNVEV (reference sequence). CDR3 bases: TGTGCCAGCAGTTTAGAGTGGACTAGCGGCAATGAGCAGTTCTTC. Its protein is CASSLEWTSGNEQFF.

The J gene is TRBJ1-4, the V gene TRBV9; possibly TRBD1 for D (6 bases). The CDR3 covers 16 residues. V lost 1 base and J 3 bases, leaving 13 bases between the germline ends. The germline V gene encodes CDR1 SGDLS and CDR2 YYNGEE. The CDR3, as DNA: TGTGCCAGCAGCGTATCGGGGGGGCTGGCTAATGAAAAACTGTTTTTT. Protein product: CASSVSGGLANEKLFF. The whole variable domain, filled in from reference TRBV9 and TRBJ1-4, reads DSGVTQTPKHLITATGQRVTLRCSPRSGDLSVYWYQQSLDQGLQFLIQYYNGEERAKGNILERFSAQQFPDLHSELNLSSLELGDSALYFCASSVSGGLANEKLFFGSGTQLSVL.

The gene calls are TRBV4-3 and TRBJ1-4, with 9 bases lining up with TRBD1. Germline trimming cut 1 base from V and 7 bases from J; bases unmatched to any gene: 7. CDR3 length: 16 residues. Germline CDR1 and CDR2: LGHNA and YSLEER. DNA of the CDR3: TGCGCCAGCAGCCAAGCCCTCGGGACAGGGCTTGAAAAACTGTTTTTT. Protein: CASSQALGTGLEKLFF.

This chain joins TRBV7-2 and TRBJ2-3, with TRBD2 matching 7 bases. Germline-derived CDR1 and CDR2 are SGHTA and FQGNSA. The trim removed 0 bases at V and 5 bases at J, leaving 11 bases unmatched. The CDR3 spans 17 residues. The CDR3: CASSLAGGNLYGDTQYF. The CDR3 DNA sequence: TGTGCCAGCAGCTTAGCGGGGGGGAACCTTTATGGAGATACGCAGTATTTT.

In this sample, this clone turned up a few times. The gene calls are TRBV11-2 and TRBJ1-6; D remains ambiguous. CDR3 length: 15 residues. The V end lost 5 bases, the J end lost 4 bases, and 12 bases lay between the germline ends. CDR1 SGHAT and CDR2 FQNNGV come from the germline V gene. CDR3 nucleotides: TGTGCCAGCAGCGGCGGGAGGGCGTATAATTCACCCCTCCACTTT. Encoded protein: CASSGGRAYNSPLHF.

V gene TRBV5-1 combines with J gene TRBJ2-3, with no clear D. The V gene's germline CDR1 is SGHRS and CDR2 YFSETQ. The CDR3 length is 14 residues. V lost 4 bases and J 2 bases, leaving 11 bases between the germline ends. CDR3: CASSPSQVTDTQYF. In nucleotides, the CDR3 is TGCGCCAGCAGCCCGAGTCAGGTCACAGATACGCAGTATTTT.

The V and J genes are TRBV27 and TRBJ1-2; 8 bases align to TRBD1. From germline, CDR1 is MNHEY and CDR2 SMNVEV (reference sequence). The CDR3 loop spans 16 amino acids. V lost 6 bases to trimming and J lost 2 bases; unmatched junction nucleotides: 11. The CDR3 loop is CASRLLGQGLNYGYTF. CDR3 in DNA: TGTGCCAGCAGACTCCTCGGACAGGGCCTGAACTATGGCTACACCTTC.

This chain's CDR3 is CASSQVAQEGQPQHF. The CDR3 nucleotides read TGCGCCAGCAGCCAAGTCGCCCAGGAGGGTCAGCCCCAGCATTTT. The chain couples TRBV4-1 to TRBJ1-5; D is uncertain. Looked up from germline, CDR1 is MGHRA and CDR2 is YSYEKL. There are 15 residues in the CDR3. The V gene lost 1 base and the J gene lost 6 bases, with 13 bases spanning the gap.

The V and J genes are TRBV7-2 and TRBJ1-2; the D gene is possibly TRBD1 (5 bases). The CDR3 contains 15 residues. Germline V gives CDR1 SGHTA, CDR2 FQGNSA. V gave up 5 bases and J gave up 4 bases, with 17 bases separating them. In DNA, the CDR3 is TGTGCCAGCAGCCAGTCCCCTCCCGGGGCCTATGGCTACACCTTC. This translates into CASSQSPPGAYGYTF.

V usage is TRBV5-6 and J usage is TRBJ2-7; 8 bases fit TRBD1. Trimming at V came to 4 bases and at J to 3 bases, leaving 9 bases not matched to a gene. Per the germline V gene, CDR1 is SGHDT and CDR2 is YYEEEE. The CDR3 has 15 residues. The CDR3 loop is CASSLDRAYGYEQYF. The DNA for the CDR3 is TGTGCCAGCAGCCTGGACAGGGCTTATGGCTACGAGCAGTACTTC.

This rearrangement joins TRBV9 to TRBJ2-3; 10 positions agree with TRBD2. Trimming took 0 bases from V and 3 from J; bases not matched to a gene: 13. CDR1 SGDLS and CDR2 YYNGEE come from the germline V gene. The CDR3 loop spans 19 amino acids. CDR3 nucleotide sequence: TGTGCCAGCAGCGTAGGAAGGGCTGAGCGGGGGGGCGAGACAGATACGCAGTATTTT. This encodes CASSVGRAERGGETDTQYF. The full variable domain, completed using reference TRBV9 and TRBJ2-3, is DSGVTQTPKHLITATGQRVTLRCSPRSGDLSVYWYQQSLDQGLQFLIQYYNGEERAKGNILERFSAQQFPDLHSELNLSSLELGDSALYFCASSVGRAERGGETDTQYFGPGTRLTVL.

The chain carries TRBV7-9 and TRBJ2-7; D is perhaps TRBD1 (6 bases). V was cut by 5 bases and J by 7 bases, with 18 bases left in between. This CDR3 has 14 amino acids. Germline V gene data show CDR1 as SEHNR and CDR2 as FQNEAQ (reference sequence). The CDR3 protein is CASSPLQGLSEQYF. DNA for the CDR3: TGTGCCAGCAGCCCCCTCCAGGGGCTGAGTGAGCAGTACTTC.

This clone was counted a few times. V is TRBV9 and J is TRBJ1-1; no clear D. The CDR3 contains 15 residues. Germline V gene lookup returns CDR1 SGDLS and CDR2 YYNGEE. Between the trimmed V and J ends, which lost 4 bases and 3 bases, there was a span of 16 bases. The CDR3: CASSLRPDGDTEAFF. The CDR3 DNA reads TGTGCCAGCAGCCTCAGGCCCGACGGGGACACTGAAGCTTTCTTT.